This TCR beta chain was recorded in a study of control samples from healthy donors and cancer patients. The data were produced by immunoSEQ multiplex PCR, yet TCRdb's version contains in-frame clones alone and is incomplete. The table records approximately 150,000 clones, about 91% of them present only once. Germline-derived CDR1 and CDR2 are MGHDK and SYGVNS. V gave up 4 bases and J gave up 9 bases, with 4 bases separating them. The CDR3 extends over 11 amino acids. In this sample, this clone turned up a few times. Other DNA sequences in the same sample also yield this CDR3. Sequencing input: blood. The clonotype comes from a man under 40 in good health. The chain employs TRBV25-1 and TRBJ1-6; D not resolved. CDR3 loop: CASSGGSPLHF. The CDR3 bases are TGTGCCAGCAGTGGGGGTTCACCCCTCCACTTT.